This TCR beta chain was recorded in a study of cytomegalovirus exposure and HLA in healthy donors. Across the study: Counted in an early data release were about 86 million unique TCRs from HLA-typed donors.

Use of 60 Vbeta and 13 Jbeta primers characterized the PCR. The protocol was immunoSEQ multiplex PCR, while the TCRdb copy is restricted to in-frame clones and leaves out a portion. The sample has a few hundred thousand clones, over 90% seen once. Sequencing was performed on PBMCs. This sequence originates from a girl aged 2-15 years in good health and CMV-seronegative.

CDR3 region: CASSSAWTGGDDGYTF. The CDR3, as DNA: TGTGCCAGCAGTAGCGCCTGGACAGGGGGTGATGATGGCTACACCTTC. The rearrangement uses TRBV27 and TRBJ1-2, with 10 bases matching TRBD1. Germline lookup yields CDR1 MNHEY and CDR2 SMNVEV (reference sequence). V gave up 5 bases and J gave up 6 bases; unmatched junction bases: 12. The CDR3 runs 16 residues.